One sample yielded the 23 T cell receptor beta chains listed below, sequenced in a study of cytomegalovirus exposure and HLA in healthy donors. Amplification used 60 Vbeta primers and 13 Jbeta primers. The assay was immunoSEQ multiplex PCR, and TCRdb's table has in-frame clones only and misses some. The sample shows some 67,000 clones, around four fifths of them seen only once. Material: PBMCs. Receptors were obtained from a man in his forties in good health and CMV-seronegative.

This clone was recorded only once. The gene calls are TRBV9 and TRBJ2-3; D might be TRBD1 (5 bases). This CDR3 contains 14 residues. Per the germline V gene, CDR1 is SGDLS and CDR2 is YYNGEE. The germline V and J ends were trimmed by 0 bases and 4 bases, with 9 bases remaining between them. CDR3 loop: CASSVAQGSDTQYF. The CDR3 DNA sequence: TGTGCCAGCAGCGTAGCTCAGGGTTCAGATACGCAGTATTTT.

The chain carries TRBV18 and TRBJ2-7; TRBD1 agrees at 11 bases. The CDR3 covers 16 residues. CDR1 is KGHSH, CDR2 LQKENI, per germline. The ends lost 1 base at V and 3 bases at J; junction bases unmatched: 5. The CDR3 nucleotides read TGTGCCAGCTCACCACTTTCCGGGACAGGGGGCTACGAGCAGTACTTC. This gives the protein CASSPLSGTGGYEQYF.

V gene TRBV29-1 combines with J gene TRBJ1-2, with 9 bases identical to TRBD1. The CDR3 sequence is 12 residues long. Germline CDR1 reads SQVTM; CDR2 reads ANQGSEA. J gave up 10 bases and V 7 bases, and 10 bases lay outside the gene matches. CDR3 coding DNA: TGCAGCGCAGCCGGGACAGGGAGCGTCTACACCTTC. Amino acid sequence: CSAAGTGSVYTF.

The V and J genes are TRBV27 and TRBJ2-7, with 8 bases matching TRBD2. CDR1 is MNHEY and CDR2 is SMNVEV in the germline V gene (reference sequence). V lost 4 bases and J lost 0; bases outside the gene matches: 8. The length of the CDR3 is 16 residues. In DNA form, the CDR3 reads TGTGCCAGCAGTTCCCCTACTAGCGGTAGCTCCTACGAGCAGTACTTC. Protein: CASSSPTSGSSYEQYF.

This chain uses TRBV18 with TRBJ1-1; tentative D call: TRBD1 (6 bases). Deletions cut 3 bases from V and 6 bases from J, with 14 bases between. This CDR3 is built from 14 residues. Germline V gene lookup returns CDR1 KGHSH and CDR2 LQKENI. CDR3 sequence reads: CASSPTQGKPEAFF. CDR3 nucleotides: TGTGCCAGCTCACCTACACAGGGAAAACCTGAAGCTTTCTTT.

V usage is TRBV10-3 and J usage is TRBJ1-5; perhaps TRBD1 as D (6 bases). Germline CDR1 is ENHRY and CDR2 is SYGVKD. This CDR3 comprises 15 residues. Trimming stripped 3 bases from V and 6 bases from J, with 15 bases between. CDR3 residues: CAISEGAGAFQPQHF. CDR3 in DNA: TGTGCCATCAGTGAAGGGGCAGGGGCATTTCAGCCCCAGCATTTT.

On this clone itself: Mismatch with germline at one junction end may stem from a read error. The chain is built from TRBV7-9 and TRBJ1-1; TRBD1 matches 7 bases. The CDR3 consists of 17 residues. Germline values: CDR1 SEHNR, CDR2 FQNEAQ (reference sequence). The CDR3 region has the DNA TGTTCCAGCAGCTCCTTCGACAGGGTAGGAGTGAACACTGAAGCTTTCTTT. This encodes CSSSSFDRVGVNTEAFF. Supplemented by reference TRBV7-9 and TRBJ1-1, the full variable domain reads DTGVSQNPRHKITKRGQNVTFRCDPISEHNRLYWYRQTLGQGPEFLTYFQNEAQLEKSRLLSDRFSAERPKGSFSTLEIQRTEQGDSAMYLCSSSSFDRVGVNTEAFFGQGTRLTVV.

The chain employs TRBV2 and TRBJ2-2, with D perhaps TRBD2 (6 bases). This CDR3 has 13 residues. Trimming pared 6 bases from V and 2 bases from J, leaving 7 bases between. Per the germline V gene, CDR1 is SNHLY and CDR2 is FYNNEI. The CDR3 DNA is TGTGCCAGCAGCGGGACTAACACCGGGGAGCTGTTTTTT. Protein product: CASSGTNTGELFF.

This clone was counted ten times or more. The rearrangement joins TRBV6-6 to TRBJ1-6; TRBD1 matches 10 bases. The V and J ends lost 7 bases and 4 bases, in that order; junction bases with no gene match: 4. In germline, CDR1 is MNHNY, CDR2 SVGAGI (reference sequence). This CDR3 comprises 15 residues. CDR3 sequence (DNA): TGTGCCAGCATCCAGGACAGGGGGTATAATTCACCCCTCCACTTT. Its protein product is CASIQDRGYNSPLHF.

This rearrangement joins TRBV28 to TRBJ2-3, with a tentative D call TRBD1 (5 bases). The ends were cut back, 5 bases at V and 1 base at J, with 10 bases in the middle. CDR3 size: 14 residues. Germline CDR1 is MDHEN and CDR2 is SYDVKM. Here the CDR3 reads CASSLTVGTDTQYF. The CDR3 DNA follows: TGTGCCAGCAGTCTGACAGTGGGCACAGATACGCAGTATTTT.

CDR3 sequence reads: CASSWTRGKAGELFF. CDR3 bases: TGTGCCAGCTCTTGGACTCGCGGGAAGGCCGGGGAGCTGTTTTTT. The chain is built from TRBV18 and TRBJ2-2; possible D gene TRBD2, 6 bases. The CDR3 extends over 15 amino acids. The germline CDR1 and CDR2 sequences are KGHSH and LQKENI. Trimming removed 6 bases from V and 6 bases from J, with 17 bases in between.

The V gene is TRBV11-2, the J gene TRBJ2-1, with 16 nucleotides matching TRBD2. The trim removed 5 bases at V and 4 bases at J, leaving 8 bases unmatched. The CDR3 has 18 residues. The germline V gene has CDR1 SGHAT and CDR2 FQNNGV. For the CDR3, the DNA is TGTGCCAGCAGCCGGGGACTAGCGGGAGGGTCCCCATACAATGAGCAGTTCTTC. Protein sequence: CASSRGLAGGSPYNEQFF.

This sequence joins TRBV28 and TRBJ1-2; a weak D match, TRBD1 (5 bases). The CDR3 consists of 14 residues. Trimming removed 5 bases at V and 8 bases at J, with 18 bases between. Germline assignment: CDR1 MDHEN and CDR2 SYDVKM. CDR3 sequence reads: CASSQNLGLNGYTF. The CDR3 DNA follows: TGTGCCAGCAGTCAAAACCTGGGGCTTAACGGCTACACCTTC.

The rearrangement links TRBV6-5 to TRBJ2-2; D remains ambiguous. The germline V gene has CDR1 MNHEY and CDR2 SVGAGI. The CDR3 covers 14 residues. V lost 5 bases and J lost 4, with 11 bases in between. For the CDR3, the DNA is TGTGCCAGCAGTCAGGTCACCCTCACCGGGGAGCTGTTTTTT. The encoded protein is CASSQVTLTGELFF.

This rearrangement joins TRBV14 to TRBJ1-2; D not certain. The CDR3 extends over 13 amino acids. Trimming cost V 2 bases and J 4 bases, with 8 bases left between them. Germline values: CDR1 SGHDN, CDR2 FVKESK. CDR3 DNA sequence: TGTGCCAGCAGCCAATCTCCAGGCTATGGCTACACCTTC. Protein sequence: CASSQSPGYGYTF.

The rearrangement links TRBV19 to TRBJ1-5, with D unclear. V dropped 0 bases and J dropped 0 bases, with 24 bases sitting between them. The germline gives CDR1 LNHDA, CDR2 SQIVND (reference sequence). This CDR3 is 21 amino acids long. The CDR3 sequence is CASSIDLGSIPHRYSNQPQHF. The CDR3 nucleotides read TGTGCCAGTAGTATAGATCTAGGGAGCATCCCCCACCGTTATAGCAATCAGCCCCAGCATTTT.

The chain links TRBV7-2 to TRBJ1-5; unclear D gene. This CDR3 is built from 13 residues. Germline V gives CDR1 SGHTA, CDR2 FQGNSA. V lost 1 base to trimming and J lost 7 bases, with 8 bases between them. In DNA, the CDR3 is TGTGCCAGCAGCTTAGTGGGCCAGCAGCCCCAGCATTTT. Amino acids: CASSLVGQQPQHF.

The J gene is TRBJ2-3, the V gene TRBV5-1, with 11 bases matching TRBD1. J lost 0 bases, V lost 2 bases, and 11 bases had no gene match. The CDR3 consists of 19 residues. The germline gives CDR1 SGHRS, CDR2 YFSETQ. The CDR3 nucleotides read TGCGCCAGCAGCTTCCACTCCCGGGACAGGGGGTTTAGCACAGATACGCAGTATTTT. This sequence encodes CASSFHSRDRGFSTDTQYF.

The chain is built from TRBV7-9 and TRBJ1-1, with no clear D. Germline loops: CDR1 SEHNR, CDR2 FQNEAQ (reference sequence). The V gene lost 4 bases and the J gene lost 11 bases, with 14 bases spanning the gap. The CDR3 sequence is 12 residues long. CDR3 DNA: TGTGCCAGCAGCTCGCACGACCCCGGGGCTTTCTTT. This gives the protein CASSSHDPGAFF.

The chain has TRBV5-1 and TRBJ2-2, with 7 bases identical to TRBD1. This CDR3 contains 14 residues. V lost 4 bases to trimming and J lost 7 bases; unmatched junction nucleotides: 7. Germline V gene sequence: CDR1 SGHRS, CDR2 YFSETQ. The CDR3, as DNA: TGCGCCAGCAGCCAAGACAGGGAGCGCGGGGAGCTGTTTTTT. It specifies CASSQDRERGELFF.

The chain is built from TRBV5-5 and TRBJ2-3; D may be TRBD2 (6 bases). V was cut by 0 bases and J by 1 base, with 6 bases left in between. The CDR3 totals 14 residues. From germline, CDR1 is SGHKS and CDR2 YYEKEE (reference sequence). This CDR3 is CASSLVAGTDTQYF. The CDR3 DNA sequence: TGTGCCAGCAGCTTGGTAGCGGGCACAGATACGCAGTATTTT.

The CDR3 DNA is TGTGCCAGCAGCCCAAATCGAGGAGGAGCCTACGAGCAGTACTTC. It codes for CASSPNRGGAYEQYF. The chain combines TRBV11-2 with TRBJ2-7, with D tentatively TRBD2 (5 bases). The CDR3 is made up of 15 amino acids. CDR1 is SGHAT, CDR2 FQNNGV, per germline. V lost 5 bases and J 2 bases, leaving 16 bases between the germline ends.

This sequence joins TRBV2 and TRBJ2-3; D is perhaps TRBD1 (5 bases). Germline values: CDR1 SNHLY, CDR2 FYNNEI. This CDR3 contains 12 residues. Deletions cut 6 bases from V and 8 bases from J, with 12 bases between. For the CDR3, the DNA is TGTGCCAGCAGGACAGAAGGGGCTACGCAGTATTTT. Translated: CASRTEGATQYF.